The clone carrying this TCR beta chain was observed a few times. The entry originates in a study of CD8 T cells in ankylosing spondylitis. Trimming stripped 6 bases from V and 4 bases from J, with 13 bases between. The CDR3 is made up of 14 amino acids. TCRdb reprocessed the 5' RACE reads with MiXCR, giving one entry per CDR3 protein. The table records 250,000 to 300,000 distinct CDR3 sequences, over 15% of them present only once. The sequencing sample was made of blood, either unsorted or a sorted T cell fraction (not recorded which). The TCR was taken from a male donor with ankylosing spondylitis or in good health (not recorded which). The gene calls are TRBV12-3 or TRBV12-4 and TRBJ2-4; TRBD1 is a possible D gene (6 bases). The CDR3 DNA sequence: TGTGCCAGCAGCCCACTCGGACAGAAAAACATTCAGTACTTC. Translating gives CASSPLGQKNIQYF.